The subject of this entry is one T cell receptor beta chain. The antigen remains unidentified. The data were taken from a study of shared clonotypes between healthy human individuals. Looked up from germline, CDR1 is MGHRA and CDR2 is YSYEKL. This CDR3 region has 14 residues. V shed 4 bases and J shed 4 bases, with 13 bases lying between them. Findings and limits, study-wide: It was observed that 5% to 6.5% of naive CD4 clonotypes were shared across a few donors.

The repertoire was sequenced with immunoSEQ multiplex PCR; TCRdb's copy has only in-frame clones and lacks some. The profile covers approximately 1,000,000 clones, with approximately 75% appearing a single time and 0.89% taken by the ten largest. The receptor was derived from a man younger than 30 in good health. Some clones in this sample may be carry-over from other donors' samples. The J gene is TRBJ1-1, the V gene TRBV4-1; a weak D match, TRBD1 (6 bases). Sample: memory CD4+ T cells from PBMCs. The subset was: CD45RA-negative fraction. The CDR3 loop reads CASSRDTGFTEAFF. CDR3 bases: TGCGCCAGCAGCCGGGATACAGGGTTCACTGAAGCTTTCTTT.